This T cell receptor (beta chain) was recorded in a study of blood T cell repertoires in COVID-19. Turning to the study itself: Specimens from acute and convalescent COVID-19 originated in the United States, Italy and Spain. From T cells, B-cell-depleted T cells, or PBMCs came the material, which was cDNA or gDNA.

The CDR3 is made up of 17 amino acids. Germline CDR1 SGDLS, CDR2 YYNGEE. The ends lost 2 bases at V and 1 base at J; junction bases unmatched: 6. Authors' methods: Researchers report that nucleated cell counts were estimated from reference gene primer amplification. Repertoires were generated with immunoSEQ multiplex PCR, while TCRdb's copy carries only in-frame clones and drops some. The V and J calls and the clone size are those of that table, but D and trimming were determined from the DNA. Seen here are 300,000 to 350,000 clones, approximately 88% observed once, and the top ten hold 1.6%. The sample comprised peripheral blood. The rearrangement links TRBV9 to TRBJ2-6, with 7 bases that match TRBD1. The TCR comes from a woman aged 25 to 39 with COVID-19, enrolled during active disease. As DNA, the CDR3 is TGTGCCAGCAGCGTCACGGGGACAGCTTCTGGGGCCAACGTCCTGACTTTC. It specifies CASSVTGTASGANVLTF.